This is a list of T cell receptor beta chains from one sample in a study of blood T cells in healthy people across ages. TCRdb ran MiXCR on the 5' RACE reads and lists one entry per CDR3 protein. The data contain 650,000 to 1,000,000 distinct CDR3 sequences, about 34% of them singletons. The sample taken for sequencing was blood. The receptor source for this set is a man younger than 30 in good health. Both conserved end residues are part of each CDR3. Fields, in order: D gene, J gene, V gene, clone size, CDR3 DNA, CDR3 protein. A D gene is named only where the DNA matches it firmly. Where a row states a size, it is once, few, many or the class of an expanded clone; other rows omit it.

D gene: .; J gene: TRBJ1-5; V gene: TRBV15; clone size: few; CDR3 DNA: TGTGCCACCAGCAGAGATAGAGGGAATAGCAATCAGCCCCAGCATTTT; CDR3 protein: CATSRDRGNSNQPQHF
D gene: .; J gene: TRBJ1-1; V gene: TRBV4-3; clone size: many; CDR3 DNA: TGCGCCAGCAGCCAAGACAGTAACACTGAAGCTTTCTTT; CDR3 protein: CASSQDSNTEAFF
D gene: .; J gene: TRBJ1-3; V gene: TRBV6-2/TRBV6-3; clone size: few; CDR3 DNA: TGTGCCAGCAGCGATATTACGCTACGGTCCCATGTCGGAAACACCATATATTTT; CDR3 protein: CASSDITLRSHVGNTIYF
D gene: .; J gene: TRBJ2-3; V gene: TRBV2; clone size: .; CDR3 DNA: TGTGCCGGCATTAAGGGATCGATCGCGACAGATACGCAGTATTTT; CDR3 protein: CAGIKGSIATDTQYF
D gene: .; J gene: TRBJ2-1; V gene: TRBV24-1; clone size: .; CDR3 DNA: TGTGCCACCAGTGACACCGGCCTCGGGAACAATGAGCAGTTCTTC; CDR3 protein: CATSDTGLGNNEQFF
D gene: .; J gene: TRBJ2-5; V gene: TRBV7-2; clone size: .; CDR3 DNA: TGTGCCAGCAGCTTAGTTGAGATCGGACGGGGAAAAGAGACCCAGTACTTC; CDR3 protein: CASSLVEIGRGKETQYF
D gene: .; J gene: TRBJ2-7; V gene: TRBV6-6; clone size: .; CDR3 DNA: TGTGCCAGCAGAACAGGGAGTCCCCACGAGCAGTACTTC; CDR3 protein: CASRTGSPHEQYF
D gene: .; J gene: TRBJ1-4; V gene: TRBV7-7; clone size: .; CDR3 DNA: TGTGCCAGCAGCACCTCCCCTGGGGAAAAACTGTTTTTT; CDR3 protein: CASSTSPGEKLFF
D gene: TRBD1; J gene: TRBJ1-5; V gene: TRBV15; clone size: few; CDR3 DNA: TGTGCCACCAGCGGGGACAGGAATCAGCCCCAGCATTTT; CDR3 protein: CATSGDRNQPQHF
D gene: .; J gene: TRBJ1-4; V gene: TRBV7-8; clone size: .; CDR3 DNA: TGTGCCAGCAGCCCCAATCAGGGGCTCTTTAATGAAAAACTGTTTTTT; CDR3 protein: CASSPNQGLFNEKLFF
D gene: .; J gene: TRBJ2-6; V gene: TRBV5-1; clone size: .; CDR3 DNA: TGCGCCAGCAGCCCGGGTGACTCTGGGGCCAACGTCCTGACTTTC; CDR3 protein: CASSPGDSGANVLTF
D gene: TRBD1; J gene: TRBJ2-1; V gene: TRBV7-3; clone size: .; CDR3 DNA: TGTGCCAGCAGCTTACCCGGGACAGGGTGGGGGAATGAGCAGTTCTTC; CDR3 protein: CASSLPGTGWGNEQFF